The 21 T cell receptor beta chains presented below share a single source sample, sequenced in a study of glioma-infiltrating T cells. Using RNA template, CDR3s of TCR alpha and beta were amplified with iRepertoire arm-PCR. MiXCR was run by TCRdb on the multiplex PCR reads, yielding one entry per CDR3 protein. This table holds 160,000 or so distinct CDR3 sequences, more than 35% found once. Sequenced input: glioma tissue, nonneoplastic brain tissue, or PBMCs (not recorded which). Every receptor here comes from a human donor with low-grade glioma or glioblastoma, undergoing nonglioma brain surgery, or in good health (not recorded which).

This clonotype was observed at least ten times. This chain uses TRBV19 with TRBJ2-4, with D hard to call. The germline V gene encodes CDR1 LNHDA and CDR2 SQIVND (reference sequence). This CDR3 contains 16 residues. V was cut by 0 bases and J by 0 bases, with 9 bases left in between. The CDR3 is CASSIDPAQAKNIQYF. The CDR3 nucleotides are TGTGCCAGTAGTATAGATCCCGCACAAGCCAAAAACATTCAGTACTTC. The complete variable domain, with remaining parts taken from reference TRBV19 and TRBJ2-4, reads DGGITQSPKYLFRKEGQNVTLSCEQNLNHDAMYWYRQDPGQGLRLIYYSQIVNDFQKGDIAEGYSVSREKKESFPLTVTSAQKNPTAFYLCASSIDPAQAKNIQYFGAGTRLSVL.

This chain uses TRBV28 with TRBJ2-1; 9 nucleotides agree with TRBD1. This CDR3 has 15 residues. Looked up from germline, CDR1 is MDHEN and CDR2 is SYDVKM. The junction had 12 bases not matched to a gene; V was cut back by 6 bases and J by 9 bases. The CDR3 protein is CASRTGQGRRSEQFF. CDR3 coding DNA: TGTGCCAGCAGGACGGGACAGGGTCGTCGCAGTGAGCAGTTCTTC.

This chain joins TRBV11-2 and TRBJ2-3, with 11 bases that match TRBD2. The CDR3 covers 16 residues. With 5 bases clipped from V and 4 bases from J, the junction kept 8 bases outside the gene matches. Germline-derived CDR1 and CDR2 are SGHAT and FQNNGV. The CDR3 loop is CASSVHLAGGSDTQYF. Here the CDR3 DNA reads TGTGCCAGCAGCGTTCATTTAGCGGGAGGGTCAGATACGCAGTATTTT. Looking up the rest from reference TRBV11-2 and TRBJ2-3 gives the full variable domain: EAGVAQSPRYKIIEKRQSVAFWCNPISGHATLYWYQQILGQGPKLLIQFQNNGVVDDSQLPKDRFSAERLKGVDSTLKIQPAKLEDSAVYLCASSVHLAGGSDTQYFGPGTRLTVL.

Concerning this clonotype itself: Just one base apart from a much larger clone, this may be a read error. The chain couples TRBV10-3 to TRBJ1-2, with a tentative D call TRBD1 (6 bases). Trimming stripped 1 base from V and 5 bases from J, with 11 bases between. CDR1 ENHRY and CDR2 SYGVKD come from the germline V gene. CDR3 length: 14 amino acids. CDR3: CAISELGAGYGYTF. CDR3 sequence (DNA): TGTGCCATCAGTGAGTTGGGGGCCGGATATGGCTACACCTTC.

The chain is built from TRBV15 and TRBJ2-7, with a possible D match to TRBD1 (6 bases). Trimming cost V 10 bases and J 6 bases, with 22 bases left between them. This CDR3 region has 14 residues. The germline V gene has CDR1 LNHNV and CDR2 YYDKDF (reference sequence). The CDR3 region is CAIIGIGGMGEQYF. The DNA of the CDR3 is TGTGCCATCATAGGGATAGGGGGAATGGGCGAGCAGTACTTC. The complete variable domain, with remaining parts taken from reference TRBV15 and TRBJ2-7, reads DAMVIQNPRYQVTQFGKPVTLSCSQTLNHNVMYWYQQKSSQAPKLLFHYYDKDFNNEADTPDNFQSRRPNTSFCFLDIRSPGLGDTAMYLCAIIGIGGMGEQYFGPGTRLTVT.

As concerns this clonotype: This may come from a read error, since a much larger clone is one base off. V is TRBV6-5 and J is TRBJ2-7, with a possible D match to TRBD2 (7 bases). The CDR3 is 15 residues long. The V gene's germline CDR1 is MNHEY and CDR2 SVGAGI. Here the CDR3 DNA reads TGTGCCAGCATTTACTCCGGGGGGCGCGTCTACGAGCAGTACTTC. Its translation is CASIYSGGRVYEQYF.

This clonotype was detected ten times or more. J is TRBJ2-7 and V is TRBV27; the match to TRBD2 covers 12 bases. From germline, CDR1 is MNHEY and CDR2 SMNVEV (reference sequence). The CDR3 totals 19 residues. Losses at the gene ends were 0 bases for V and 3 bases for J; bases not matched to a gene: 12. The CDR3 is CASSLSSPTSGRYLYEQYF. The CDR3 region has the DNA TGTGCCAGCAGTTTATCGAGCCCAACTAGCGGGAGGTATCTCTACGAGCAGTACTTC.

A word on this clonotype: Possible read error: a much larger clone is one base away. The V and J genes are TRBV2 and TRBJ2-1; D gene uncertain. Germline assignment: CDR1 SNHLY and CDR2 FYNNEI. Between the trimmed V and J ends, which lost 4 bases and 6 bases, there was a span of 10 bases. The CDR3 sequence is 13 residues long. CDR3 sequence (DNA): TGTGCCAGCAGTGTTTTAGTAGTCAATGAGCAGTTCTTC. Translated: CASSVLVVNEQFF.

This clonotype is a singleton in its sample. One end of the junction does not line up with germline, which may come from a read error. The V and J genes are TRBV19 and TRBJ1-1, with D maybe TRBD1 (5 bases). The CDR3 spans 12 residues. Per the germline V gene, CDR1 is LNHDA and CDR2 is SQIVND (reference sequence). For the CDR3, the DNA is TGTGCAAGTAGATCAGGGCAGACTGAAGCTTTCTTT. Translation gives CASRSGQTEAFF.

This clonotype was seen at least ten times. The chain uses TRBV6-1 and TRBJ2-5; D is unclear. The germline V gene encodes CDR1 MNHNS and CDR2 SASEGT. The length of the CDR3 is 11 residues. Trimming took 1 base from V and 3 from J, leaving 0 bases between them. The CDR3 here is CASSEEETQYF. CDR3 sequence (DNA): TGTGCCAGCAGTGAAGAAGAGACCCAGTACTTC.

This clonotype was counted at least ten times. This chain joins TRBV20-1 and TRBJ1-2; D perhaps matches TRBD1 (6 bases). The V and J ends lost 6 bases and 3 bases respectively, with 11 bases between them. There are 12 residues in the CDR3. Per the germline V gene, CDR1 is DFQATT and CDR2 is SNEGSKA (reference sequence). This CDR3 reads CSAPRGDYGYTF. CDR3 in DNA: TGCAGTGCCCCGAGGGGGGACTATGGCTACACCTTC.

In the case of this clonotype: One base away lies a much larger clone, so this may be a sequencing read error. V is TRBV7-2 and J is TRBJ2-3; D gene uncertain. Per germline, CDR1 SGHTA and CDR2 FQGNSA. The CDR3 runs 12 residues. Trimming removed 9 bases at V and 5 bases at J, with 12 bases between. CDR3 sequence: CARSPRRDTQYF. DNA of the CDR3: TGTGCCAGGAGCCCTAGAAGAGATACGCAGTATTTT.

On this clonotype: Since a much larger clone is just one base distant, this may be a read error. This chain uses TRBV7-9 with TRBJ2-5; D not resolved. V lost 5 bases, J lost 7 bases, and 14 bases lay in between. CDR1 and CDR2 from the germline V gene are SEHNR and FQNEAQ (reference sequence). The CDR3 length is 13 residues. The CDR3 nucleotides read TGTGCCAGCAGCCAAAATAAATGGGGGACCCAGTACTTC. Residues: CASSQNKWGTQYF.

The rearrangement links TRBV29-1 to TRBJ1-5; D is uncertain. The germline CDR1 and CDR2 sequences are SQVTM and ANQGSEA. The CDR3 has 13 amino acids. V dropped 5 bases and J dropped 2 bases, with 10 bases sitting between them. The DNA for the CDR3 is TGCAGCGTTACGTCGGGTGGCAATCAGCCCCAGCATTTT. Translation gives CSVTSGGNQPQHF.

This clonotype was recorded once. Given a much more abundant clone one base away, this may be a read error. The gene calls are TRBV20-1 and TRBJ2-7; D gene unclear. The CDR3 covers 15 residues. Germline CDR1 and CDR2: DFQATT and SNEGSKA (reference sequence). V was trimmed by 2 bases and J by 7 bases, leaving 21 bases between them. The DNA for the CDR3 is TGCAGTGCTAGAATTACCACATGGGCGTCTGGAGAGCAGTACTTC. This codes for CSARITTWASGEQYF.

Worth noting for this clonotype: A much larger clone is a single base away; this may be a read error. The rearrangement uses TRBV20-1 and TRBJ2-3; 7 bases agree with TRBD1. The CDR3 consists of 14 residues. J gave up 2 bases and V 5 bases, and 7 bases lay outside the gene matches. Looked up from germline, CDR1 is DFQATT and CDR2 is SNEGSKA (reference sequence). CDR3 nucleotides: TGCAGTGCTCCCAAGGGGGCCAACACAGATACGCAGTATTTT. Amino acid sequence: CSAPKGANTDTQYF.

This clonotype was detected many times. V and J are TRBV28 and TRBJ2-5; a weak D match, TRBD1 (6 bases). There are 13 residues in the CDR3. Germline loops: CDR1 MDHEN, CDR2 SYDVKM. The V and J ends lost 7 bases and 5 bases respectively, with 14 bases between them. The CDR3: CASTSQGHETQYF. CDR3 nucleotides: TGTGCCAGCACATCCCAGGGGCACGAGACCCAGTACTTC. Full variable domain (outside the CDR3, taken from reference TRBV28 and TRBJ2-5): DVKVTQSSRYLVKRTGEKVFLECVQDMDHENMFWYRQDPGLGLRLIYFSYDVKMKEKGDIPEGYSVSREKKERFSLILESASTNQTSMYLCASTSQGHETQYFGPGTRLLVL.

This clonotype was detected ten times or more. The chain has TRBV20-1 and TRBJ2-1, with unresolved D. Germline V lookup: CDR1 DFQATT, CDR2 SNEGSKA (reference sequence). The CDR3 extends over 14 amino acids. V was cut by 3 bases and J by 0 bases, with 9 bases left in between. CDR3 nucleotide sequence: TGCAGTGCTAGCTTTTACAGCTCCTACAATGAGCAGTTCTTC. Its translation is CSASFYSSYNEQFF.

For this clonotype: This sequence may be a read error, since a much larger clone differs from it by one base. This chain connects TRBV11-1 to TRBJ1-5; D perhaps matches TRBD1 (6 bases). Trimming shortened V by 6 bases and J by 7 bases, and 16 bases separated the two germline ends. This CDR3 has 14 amino acids. Looked up from germline, CDR1 is SGHAT and CDR2 is FQDESV (reference sequence). CDR3 in amino acids: CASSRDRYGQPQHF. For the CDR3, the DNA is TGTGCCAGCAGTCGTGACAGGTATGGGCAGCCCCAGCATTTT.

Remarks on this clonotype: It may be a read error: a sequence one base away is much more abundant. J is TRBJ2-5 and V is TRBV28, with TRBD2 as a possible D gene (6 bases). Deletions cut 5 bases from V and 1 base from J, with 14 bases between. This CDR3 spans 15 amino acids. The V gene's germline CDR1 is MDHEN and CDR2 SYDVKM. The CDR3 is CASSVNSGSQETQYF. The CDR3 coding sequence is TGTGCCAGCAGTGTGAATAGCGGAAGCCAAGAGACCCAGTACTTC.

This clonotype showed up many times. The V gene is TRBV3-1, the J gene TRBJ1-2; D remains unclear. The CDR3 extends over 13 amino acids. Germline V gene lookup returns CDR1 LGHDT and CDR2 YNNKEL (reference sequence). Trimming removed 6 bases at V and 2 bases at J, with 10 bases between. This chain's CDR3 is CASSFDMNYGYTF. In nucleotides, the CDR3 is TGTGCCAGCAGTTTCGACATGAACTATGGCTACACCTTC.